Listed below are T cell receptor beta chains from one sample, sequenced in a study of technical replicates of blood from several donors. The data were produced by immunoSEQ multiplex PCR, yet TCRdb's version contains in-frame clones alone and is incomplete. The repertoire holds tens of thousands of clones, approximately 96% seen once, with roughly 0.21% in the top ten. What was sequenced was T cells isolated from PBMCs. These receptors were collected from a human donor in good health. The CDR3 runs from the conserved cysteine through the conserved F or W. The D gene is left open where the match is weak. Where a row states a size, it is once, few, many or the class of an expanded clone; other rows omit it.

CDR3nt: TGCGCCAGCAGCTGGGGGCAGGCGAACACTGAAGCTTTCTTT; CDR3aa: CASSWGQANTEAFF; abundance: .; j_gene: TRBJ1-1; v_gene: TRBV5-1; d_gene: .
CDR3nt: TGTGCCAGCAGTTACCGGACAGACTTAACAGATACGCAGTATTTT; CDR3aa: CASSYRTDLTDTQYF; abundance: .; j_gene: TRBJ2-3; v_gene: TRBV6-5; d_gene: .
CDR3nt: TGTGCCAGCAGACTACCGGGACAGGTGAAGCTGTTTTTT; CDR3aa: CASRLPGQVKLFF; abundance: .; j_gene: TRBJ2-2; v_gene: TRBV6-1; d_gene: TRBD1
CDR3nt: TGTGCCAGCAGCCCCGTAAGACAGGGAGGAATGGCTTTCTTT; CDR3aa: CASSPVRQGGMAFF; abundance: .; j_gene: TRBJ1-1; v_gene: TRBV9; d_gene: TRBD1
CDR3nt: TGTGCCAGCGGGACTGGATCCTACGAGCAGTACTTC; CDR3aa: CASGTGSYEQYF; abundance: .; j_gene: TRBJ2-7; v_gene: TRBV6-1; d_gene: .
CDR3nt: TGCAGCGTGGGCGAGACAGGCTCGAGGGGCTACACCTTC; CDR3aa: CSVGETGSRGYTF; abundance: few; j_gene: TRBJ1-2; v_gene: TRBV29-1; d_gene: .
CDR3nt: TGTGCCAGCAGCTTAGAGGGAAACAGGGTGTATGGCTACACCTTC; CDR3aa: CASSLEGNRVYGYTF; abundance: .; j_gene: TRBJ1-2; v_gene: TRBV7-2; d_gene: .
CDR3nt: TGTGCCAGCAGTGAGAACAGGGTTAGTGGCTACACCTTC; CDR3aa: CASSENRVSGYTF; abundance: .; j_gene: TRBJ1-2; v_gene: TRBV6-1; d_gene: .
CDR3nt: TGTGCCAGCAACCAAGGGGCTTACGAGCAGTACTTC; CDR3aa: CASNQGAYEQYF; abundance: .; j_gene: TRBJ2-7; v_gene: TRBV28; d_gene: .
CDR3nt: TGTGCCAGCAGCCCAGGGGAGGGGGAGCTGTTTTTT; CDR3aa: CASSPGEGELFF; abundance: .; j_gene: TRBJ2-2; v_gene: TRBV7-8; d_gene: .